This passage covers 6 T cell receptor beta chains from one sample sequenced in a study of cytomegalovirus exposure and HLA in healthy donors. Sequencing used immunoSEQ multiplex PCR; TCRdb keeps in-frame clones, though not all of them. Of 130,000 or so clones listed, 85% to 90% were seen once; the top ten hold around 3.1%. Sequenced: PBMCs. The receptors shown here come from a man aged 25-40 years in good health and CMV-seronegative.

The DNA for the CDR3 is TGTGCCAGCAGCTCGGGCTGGGGGCGCGGCAAAAACATTCAGTACTTC. Translation: CASSSGWGRGKNIQYF. The genes are TRBV5-6 and TRBJ2-4; a possible D gene is TRBD1 (6 bases). V shed 3 bases and J shed 3 bases, with 16 bases lying between them. The CDR3 runs to 16 residues. Germline V lookup: CDR1 SGHDT, CDR2 YYEEEE.

The chain employs TRBV27 and TRBJ2-3; 8 bases line up with TRBD1. The V and J ends lost 6 bases and 5 bases, in that order; junction bases with no gene match: 13. The CDR3 length is 16 residues. Germline CDR1 MNHEY, CDR2 SMNVEV (reference sequence). The CDR3 DNA reads as TGTGCCAGCAGCCGATCAGGGGGCGCGAGTATAGATACGCAGTATTTT. This sequence encodes CASSRSGGASIDTQYF.

The chain uses TRBV7-9 and TRBJ1-3; no clear D gene. Germline loops: CDR1 SEHNR, CDR2 FQNEAQ (reference sequence). The CDR3 extends over 13 amino acids. The V end lost 2 bases, the J end lost 1 base, and 3 bases lay between the germline ends. CDR3 nucleotides: TGTGCCAGCAGCTTACAATCTGGAAACACCATATATTTT. It is translated as CASSLQSGNTIYF.

This chain joins TRBV4-1 and TRBJ1-1; 10 nucleotides line up with TRBD1. Per germline, CDR1 MGHRA and CDR2 YSYEKL. This CDR3 has 18 amino acids. The J segment lost 0 bases and the V segment lost 0 bases, leaving 7 bases of the junction unmatched. The CDR3 loop reads CASSQDRTGGNLNTEAFF. The CDR3 DNA sequence: TGCGCCAGCAGCCAAGATAGGACAGGGGGTAATTTGAACACTGAAGCTTTCTTT.

The chain couples TRBV28 to TRBJ2-7; D is possibly TRBD1 (5 bases). In germline, CDR1 is MDHEN, CDR2 SYDVKM. This CDR3 comprises 18 residues. Deletions cut 6 bases from V and 1 base from J, with 25 bases between. The CDR3: CASRLKPRTGPRSYEQYF. The CDR3 coding sequence is TGTGCCAGCAGATTAAAACCCAGAACAGGTCCCCGATCCTACGAGCAGTACTTC.

The rearrangement joins TRBV4-1 to TRBJ1-5; D may be TRBD1 (6 bases). CDR1 MGHRA and CDR2 YSYEKL come from the germline V gene. The CDR3 has 15 amino acids. The V end lost 1 base, the J end lost 3 bases, and 10 bases lay between the germline ends. Here the CDR3 reads CASSQATGNNQPQHF. The CDR3 DNA is TGCGCCAGCAGCCAAGCTACAGGGAACAATCAGCCCCAGCATTTT.